This TCR beta chain was observed in a study of T-cell reconstitution after alpha-beta-depleted transplantation in children. The length of the CDR3 is 16 residues. With 4 bases removed from V and 0 bases from J, the gap between germline ends came to 14 bases. CDR1 and CDR2 from the germline V gene are SGHRS and YFSETQ. Using unique molecular identifiers, the investigators prepared the TCRbeta library. One entry per CDR3 protein results from TCRdb running MiXCR on the PCR reads. The sample shows approximately 520,000 distinct CDR3 sequences, over 25% of them seen only once. The chain joins TRBV5-1 to TRBJ2-1; D is possibly TRBD1 (5 bases). This specimen consisted of PBMCs from the stem cell graft donor, obtained from the stem cell graft. This TCR came from a human donor who donated a stem cell graft to a child with aplastic anemia. CDR3 DNA sequence: TGCGCCAGCAGCACTGGACATTCGAGCTCCTACAATGAGCAGTTCTTC. This sequence encodes CASSTGHSSSYNEQFF.